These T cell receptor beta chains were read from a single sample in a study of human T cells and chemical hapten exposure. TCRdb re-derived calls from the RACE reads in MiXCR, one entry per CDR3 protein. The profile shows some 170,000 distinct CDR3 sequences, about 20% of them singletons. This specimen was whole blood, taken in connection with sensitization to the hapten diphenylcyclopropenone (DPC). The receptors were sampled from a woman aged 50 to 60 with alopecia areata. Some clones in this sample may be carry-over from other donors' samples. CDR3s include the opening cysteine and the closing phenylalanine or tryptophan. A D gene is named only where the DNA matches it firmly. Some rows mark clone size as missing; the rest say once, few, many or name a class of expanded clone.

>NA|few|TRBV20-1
CSARSRLVSTDTQYF
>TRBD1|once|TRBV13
CASSLGRRGSGTEAFF
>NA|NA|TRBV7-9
CASSLGANTGELFF
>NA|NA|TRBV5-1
CASSILEGNEQFF
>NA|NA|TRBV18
CASSPLDTTISGNTIYF
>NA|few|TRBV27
CARKIGVTNEKLFF
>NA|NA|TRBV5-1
CASSFGGNLLGTEAFF
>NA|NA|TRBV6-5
CASSYSMEGNAGYTF
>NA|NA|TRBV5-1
CASSLEDEQYF
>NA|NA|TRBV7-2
CASSFAHSALYEQYF
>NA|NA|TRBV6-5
CASSYSGVRETQYF
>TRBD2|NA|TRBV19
CASSPQAGVTYNEQFF
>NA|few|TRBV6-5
CASSHKGTEAFF
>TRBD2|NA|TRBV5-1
CASSFLAGDRPNEQFF
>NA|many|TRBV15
CATSSPTRGPLKQPQHF
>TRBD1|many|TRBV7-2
CASSLNRGHHEQYF
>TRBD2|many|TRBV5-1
CASSLAGLSGRRQETQYF
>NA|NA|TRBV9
CASSGGGSSLVNEQFF
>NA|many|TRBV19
CASSIQNTGELFF
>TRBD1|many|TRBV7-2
CASSTSGTGIYEQYF
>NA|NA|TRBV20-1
CSASGADVTDTQYF
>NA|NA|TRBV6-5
CASTDGVGNQPQHF
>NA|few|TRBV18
CASSRKENTEAFF
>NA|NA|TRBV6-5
CASRPPGRRGYGYTF